These T cell receptor beta chains were read from a single sample in a study of CD8+CD57+ T cells in acquired aplastic anemia. TCRdb redid the calling of the reads with MiXCR, one entry per CDR3 protein. The table has about 180,000 distinct CDR3 sequences, 48% seen once; the top ten hold about 1.8%. Material for sequencing was sorted CD4+, CD8+, or CD8+CD57+ T cells (not recorded which) from PBMCs. Every receptor here comes from a human donor with aplastic anemia. The CDR3 runs from the conserved cysteine through the conserved F or W. Fields, in order: V gene, J gene, D gene, clone size, CDR3 protein, CDR3 DNA. A D gene is named only where the DNA matches it firmly. Some rows have no size entry. The others give once, few or many, or a class for an expanded clone.

>TRBV7-8|TRBJ1-6|NA|NA
CASSLATTVYNSPLHF
TGTGCCAGCAGCTTAGCAACGACAGTTTATAATTCACCCCTCCACTTT
>TRBV7-3|TRBJ1-6|NA|NA
CASSWTERSPLHF
TGTGCCAGCAGCTGGACAGAGAGATCACCCCTCCACTTT
>TRBV20-1|TRBJ1-3|NA|once
CSASSGGISGNTIYF
TGCAGTGCTAGCTCGGGGGGGATCTCTGGAAACACCATATATTTT
>TRBV10-2|TRBJ2-7|TRBD2|few
CASTWTSGTVSYEQYF
TGCGCCAGCACCTGGACTAGCGGGACCGTCTCGTACGAGCAGTACTTC
>TRBV15|TRBJ2-7|TRBD2|NA
CAARSTSGSYEQYF
TGTGCCGCCAGATCGACTAGCGGATCCTACGAGCAGTACTTC
>TRBV29-1|TRBJ1-2|NA|NA
CSVEDPALYGYTF
TGCAGCGTTGAAGACCCGGCCCTCTATGGCTACACCTTC
>TRBV6-5|TRBJ1-2|NA|NA
CASSYSRGYTF
TGTGCCAGCAGTTACTCGAGGGGCTACACCTTC
>TRBV10-3|TRBJ2-5|NA|many
CAISESDETQYF
TGTGCCATCAGTGAGTCTGACGAGACCCAGTACTTC
>TRBV5-4|TRBJ1-2|NA|NA
CASSLVAVKNYGYTF
TGTGCCAGCAGCTTGGTAGCAGTGAAGAACTATGGCTACACCTTC
>TRBV11-2|TRBJ2-7|NA|NA
CASSPIYGTYEQYF
TGTGCCAGCAGCCCAATTTACGGGACCTACGAGCAGTACTTC
>TRBV18|TRBJ2-3|TRBD1|NA
CASSPITGGLDTQYF
TGTGCCAGCTCACCTATCACAGGGGGCTTAGATACGCAGTATTTT
>TRBV29-1|TRBJ1-2|NA|many
CSAPTGAYGYTF
TGCAGCGCACCGACAGGAGCCTATGGCTACACCTTC
>TRBV29-1|TRBJ2-6|NA|NA
CSVRSPGANVLTF
TGCAGCGTTCGGAGCCCTGGGGCCAACGTCCTGACTTTC
>TRBV10-3|TRBJ2-7|NA|few
CAIRIGTLSDEQYF
TGTGCCATCAGGATTGGGACGCTGAGCGACGAGCAGTACTTC
>TRBV5-1|TRBJ2-7|TRBD2|many
CASSSQSGGLQTKQYF
TGCGCCAGCAGCTCCCAGTCGGGGGGGTTACAGACGAAGCAGTACTTC
>TRBV25-1|TRBJ2-5|TRBD1|NA
CASRSGTGMMETQYF
TGCGCCAGCAGGTCGGGGACAGGGATGATGGAGACCCAGTACTTC
>TRBV29-1|TRBJ2-2|TRBD1|NA
CSSRTGKNTGELFF
TGCAGCTCACGGACAGGCAAAAACACCGGGGAGCTGTTTTTT
>TRBV12-3/TRBV12-4|TRBJ2-3|NA|NA
CASSASMGADTQYF
TGTGCCAGCAGTGCCTCAATGGGGGCCGATACGCAGTATTTT
>TRBV20-1|TRBJ1-1|NA|many
CSARNPGGTEAFF
TGCAGTGCTAGGAACCCCGGGGGCACTGAAGCTTTCTTT
>TRBV2|TRBJ1-4|NA|NA
CASSLQGSGEKLFF
TGTGCCAGCAGTTTACAGGGATCGGGTGAAAAACTGTTTTTT